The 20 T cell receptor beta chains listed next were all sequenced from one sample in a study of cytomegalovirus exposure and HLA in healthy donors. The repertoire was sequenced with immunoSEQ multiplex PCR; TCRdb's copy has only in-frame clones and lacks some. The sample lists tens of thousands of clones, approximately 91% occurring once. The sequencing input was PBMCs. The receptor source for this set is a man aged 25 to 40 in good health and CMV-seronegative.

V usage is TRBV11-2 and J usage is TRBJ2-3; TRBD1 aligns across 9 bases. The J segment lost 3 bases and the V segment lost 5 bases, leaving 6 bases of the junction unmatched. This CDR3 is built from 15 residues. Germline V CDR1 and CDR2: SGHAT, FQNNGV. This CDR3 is CASSPGTGWTDTQYF. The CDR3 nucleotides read TGTGCCAGCAGCCCCGGGACAGGGTGGACAGATACGCAGTATTTT.

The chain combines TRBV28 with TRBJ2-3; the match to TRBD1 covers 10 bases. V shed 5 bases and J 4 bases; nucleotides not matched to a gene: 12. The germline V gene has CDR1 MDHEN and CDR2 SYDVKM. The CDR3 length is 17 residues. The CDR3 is CASSQPRDRGSPDTQYF. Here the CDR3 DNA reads TGTGCCAGCAGTCAACCCCGGGACAGGGGTAGTCCAGATACGCAGTATTTT.

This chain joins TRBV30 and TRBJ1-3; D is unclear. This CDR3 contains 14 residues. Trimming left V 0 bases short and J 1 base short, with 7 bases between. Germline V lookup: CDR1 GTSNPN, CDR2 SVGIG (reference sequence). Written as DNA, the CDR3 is TGTGCCTGGAGTGTACTCAAGTCTGGAAACACCATATATTTT. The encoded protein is CAWSVLKSGNTIYF.

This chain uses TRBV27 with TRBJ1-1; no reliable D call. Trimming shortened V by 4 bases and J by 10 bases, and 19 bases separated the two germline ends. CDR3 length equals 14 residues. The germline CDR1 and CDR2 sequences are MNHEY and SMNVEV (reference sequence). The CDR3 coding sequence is TGTGCCAGCAGTTCTTTGGCCCCACCCCCTCGAGCTTTCTTT. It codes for CASSSLAPPPRAFF.

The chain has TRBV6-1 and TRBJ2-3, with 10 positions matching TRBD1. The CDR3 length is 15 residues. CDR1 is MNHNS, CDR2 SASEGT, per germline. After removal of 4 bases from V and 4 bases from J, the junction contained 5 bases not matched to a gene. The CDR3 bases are TGTGCCAGCAGTGTAATGACAGGGGGCGCAGATACGCAGTATTTT. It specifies CASSVMTGGADTQYF.

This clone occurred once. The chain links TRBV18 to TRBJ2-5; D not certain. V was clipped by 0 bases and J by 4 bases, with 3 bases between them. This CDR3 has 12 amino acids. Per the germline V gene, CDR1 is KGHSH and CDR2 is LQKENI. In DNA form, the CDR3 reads TGTGCCAGCTCACCACCAGCAGAGACCCAGTACTTC. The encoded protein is CASSPPAETQYF. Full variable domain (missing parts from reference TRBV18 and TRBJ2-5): NAGVMQNPRHLVRRRGQEARLRCSPMKGHSHVYWYRQLPEEGLKFMVYLQKENIIDESGMPKERFSAEFPKEGPSILRIQQVVRGDSAAYFCASSPPAETQYFGPGTRLLVL.

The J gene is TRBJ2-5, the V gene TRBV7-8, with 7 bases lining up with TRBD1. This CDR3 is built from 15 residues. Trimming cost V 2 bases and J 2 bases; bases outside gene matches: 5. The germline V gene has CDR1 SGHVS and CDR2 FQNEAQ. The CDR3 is CASSLMPGQQETQYF. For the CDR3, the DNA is TGTGCCAGCAGCTTAATGCCGGGACAGCAAGAGACCCAGTACTTC. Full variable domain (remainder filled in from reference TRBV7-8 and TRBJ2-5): GAGVSQSPRYKVAKRGQDVALRCDPISGHVSLFWYQQALGQGPEFLTYFQNEAQLDKSGLPSDRFFAERPEGSVSTLKIQRTQQEDSAVYLCASSLMPGQQETQYFGPGTRLLVL.

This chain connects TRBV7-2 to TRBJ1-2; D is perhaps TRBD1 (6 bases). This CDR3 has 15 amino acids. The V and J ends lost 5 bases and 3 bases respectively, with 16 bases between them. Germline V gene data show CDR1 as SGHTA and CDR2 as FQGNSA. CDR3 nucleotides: TGTGCCAGCAGCAACACAGGGCTAGGGGACTATGGCTACACCTTC. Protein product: CASSNTGLGDYGYTF.

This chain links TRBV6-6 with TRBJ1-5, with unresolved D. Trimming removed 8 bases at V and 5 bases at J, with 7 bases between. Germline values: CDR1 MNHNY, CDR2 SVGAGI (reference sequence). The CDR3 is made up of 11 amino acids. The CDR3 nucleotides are TGTGCCAGCGGCGGAGATCAGCCCCAGCATTTT. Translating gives CASGGDQPQHF.

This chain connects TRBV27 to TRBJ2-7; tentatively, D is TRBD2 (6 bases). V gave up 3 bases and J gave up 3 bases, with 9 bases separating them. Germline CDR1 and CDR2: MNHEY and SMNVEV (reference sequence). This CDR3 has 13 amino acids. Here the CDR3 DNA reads TGTGCCAGCAGTTTTGGGCGGGACTACGAGCAGTACTTC. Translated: CASSFGRDYEQYF.

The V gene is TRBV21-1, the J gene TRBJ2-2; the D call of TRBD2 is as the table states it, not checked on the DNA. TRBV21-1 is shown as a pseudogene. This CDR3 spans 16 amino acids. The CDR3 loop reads CASSKALAGVTGELFF. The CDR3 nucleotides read TGTGCCAGCAGCAAAGCGCTAGCGGGAGTGACCGGGGAGCTGTTTTTT.

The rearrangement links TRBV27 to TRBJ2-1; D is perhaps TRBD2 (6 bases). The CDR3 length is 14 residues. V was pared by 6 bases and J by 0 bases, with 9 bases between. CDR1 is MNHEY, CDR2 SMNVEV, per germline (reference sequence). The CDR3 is CASRLGGSYNEQFF. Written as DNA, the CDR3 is TGTGCCAGCAGACTGGGAGGCTCCTACAATGAGCAGTTCTTC.

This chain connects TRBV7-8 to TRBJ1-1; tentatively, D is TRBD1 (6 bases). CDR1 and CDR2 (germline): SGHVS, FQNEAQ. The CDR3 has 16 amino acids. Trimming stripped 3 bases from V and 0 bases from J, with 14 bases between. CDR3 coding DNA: TGTGCCAGCAGCTTGTCAGGGGCTACAATGAACACTGAAGCTTTCTTT. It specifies CASSLSGATMNTEAFF.

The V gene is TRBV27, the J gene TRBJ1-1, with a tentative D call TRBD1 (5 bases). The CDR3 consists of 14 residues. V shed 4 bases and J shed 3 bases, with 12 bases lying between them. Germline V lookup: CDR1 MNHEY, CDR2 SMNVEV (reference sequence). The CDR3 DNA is TGTGCCAGCAGTTGGCAGGGATCGGACACTGAAGCTTTCTTT. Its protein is CASSWQGSDTEAFF.

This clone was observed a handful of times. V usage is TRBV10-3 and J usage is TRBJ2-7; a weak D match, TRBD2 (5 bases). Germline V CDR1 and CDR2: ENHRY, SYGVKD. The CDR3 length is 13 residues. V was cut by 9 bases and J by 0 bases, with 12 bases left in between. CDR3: CAIRLARSYEQYF. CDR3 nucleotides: TGTGCCATTAGATTAGCGCGCTCCTACGAGCAGTACTTC.

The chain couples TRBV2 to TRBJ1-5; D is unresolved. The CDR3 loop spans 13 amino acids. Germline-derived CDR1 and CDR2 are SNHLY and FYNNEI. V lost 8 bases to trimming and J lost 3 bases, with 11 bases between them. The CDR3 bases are TGTGCCAGCCACAGAAAATTCAATCAGCCCCAGCATTTT. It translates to CASHRKFNQPQHF. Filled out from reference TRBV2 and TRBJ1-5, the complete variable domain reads EPEVTQTPSHQVTQMGQEVILRCVPISNHLYFYWYRQILGQKVEFLVSFYNNEISEKSEIFDDQFSVERPDGSNFTLKIRSTKLEDSAMYFCASHRKFNQPQHFGDGTRLSIL.

This chain's CDR3 is CASSLRVGGQETQYF. DNA for the CDR3: TGCGCCAGCAGCTTGAGAGTCGGGGGCCAAGAGACCCAGTACTTC. This chain joins TRBV5-1 and TRBJ2-5; D possibly corresponds to TRBD2 (6 bases). This CDR3 is 15 amino acids long. From germline, CDR1 is SGHRS and CDR2 YFSETQ. V shed 1 base and J shed 1 base, with 11 bases lying between them.

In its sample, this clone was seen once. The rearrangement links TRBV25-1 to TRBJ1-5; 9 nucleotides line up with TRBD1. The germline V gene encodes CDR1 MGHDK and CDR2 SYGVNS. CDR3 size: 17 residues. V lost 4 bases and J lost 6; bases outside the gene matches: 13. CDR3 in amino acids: CASSAGTGFSLGQPQHF. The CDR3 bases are TGTGCCAGCAGTGCTGGGACAGGGTTCTCTTTGGGTCAGCCCCAGCATTTT.

The CDR3 sequence is CASYPDREGTEAFF. The CDR3 DNA follows: TGTGCCAGCTATCCAGACAGGGAAGGGACTGAAGCTTTCTTT. The V call is TRBV6-6, the J call TRBJ1-1; 7 bases line up with TRBD1. This CDR3 region has 14 residues. Germline V CDR1 and CDR2: MNHNY, SVGAGI (reference sequence). The junction had 11 bases not matched to a gene; V was cut back by 8 bases and J by 5 bases.

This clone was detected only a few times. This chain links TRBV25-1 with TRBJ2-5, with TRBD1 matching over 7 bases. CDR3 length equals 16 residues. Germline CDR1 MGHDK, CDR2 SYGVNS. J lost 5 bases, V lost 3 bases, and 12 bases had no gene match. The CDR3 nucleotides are TGTGCCAGCAGTGAGTCCCAGGGGGAAAATTTTGAGACCCAGTACTTC. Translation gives CASSESQGENFETQYF.